Shown below are 20 T cell receptor beta chains from a single sample sequenced in a study of blood T cell repertoires in COVID-19. Repertoires were generated with immunoSEQ multiplex PCR, while TCRdb's copy carries only in-frame clones and drops some. The sample lists around 300,000 clones, approximately 90% occurring once. Sequenced: peripheral blood. The receptors shown here come from a woman in her twenties or thirties with COVID-19, enrolled during active disease.

The chain couples TRBV29-1 to TRBJ2-1; the match to TRBD2 covers 10 bases. The CDR3 contains 14 residues. The germline V gene has CDR1 SQVTM and CDR2 ANQGSEA. The V and J ends lost 5 bases and 12 bases, in that order; junction bases with no gene match: 13. This chain's CDR3 is CSVSSLAGVRVQFF. The CDR3 region has the DNA TGCAGCGTTTCGTCGCTAGCGGGGGTCCGTGTGCAGTTCTTC.

This chain joins TRBV7-3 and TRBJ2-5, with 9 positions matching TRBD2. V was pared by 1 base and J by 5 bases, with 5 bases of the junction left unmatched. CDR1 SGHTA and CDR2 FQGTGA come from the germline V gene. The CDR3 covers 15 residues. The CDR3 DNA reads TGTGCCAGCAGCTTAAGCGGGGGGGCCGTGGAGACCCAGTACTTC. Amino acid sequence: CASSLSGGAVETQYF.

V usage is TRBV4-3 and J usage is TRBJ1-2; D gene uncertain. The CDR3 spans 13 residues. The germline V gene encodes CDR1 LGHNA and CDR2 YSLEER. V was trimmed by 1 base and J by 5 bases, leaving 8 bases between them. The CDR3 DNA reads TGCGCCAGCAGCCAAGGGTCCGGTTATGGCTACACCTTC. The encoded protein is CASSQGSGYGYTF.

This clone was found once. The chain employs TRBV4-2 and TRBJ2-5; tentative D call: TRBD2 (7 bases). Germline CDR1 and CDR2: LGHNA and YNFKEQ. The CDR3 runs 16 residues. Trimming left V 0 bases short and J 5 bases short, with 16 bases between. The CDR3 nucleotides read TGTGCCAGCAGCCAAGAGAGGGGGGGCGGAGGGGAGACCCAGTACTTC. Translated, it gives CASSQERGGGGETQYF.

The chain has TRBV15 and TRBJ1-1, with a possible D match to TRBD1 (5 bases). With 0 bases removed from V and 11 bases from J, the gap between germline ends came to 19 bases. This CDR3 has 15 amino acids. Germline loops: CDR1 LNHNV, CDR2 YYDKDF (reference sequence). The CDR3 loop is CATSRDLDIVRAAFF. CDR3 in DNA: TGTGCCACCAGCAGAGATTTGGACATCGTCCGGGCGGCTTTCTTT.

J is TRBJ1-5 and V is TRBV6-5; tentatively, D is TRBD1 (6 bases). This CDR3 region has 13 residues. V lost 5 bases, J lost 4 bases, and 9 bases lay in between. The germline CDR1 and CDR2 sequences are MNHEY and SVGAGI. The CDR3 DNA reads TGTGCCAGCAGTAAGGACAGAAATCAGCCCCAGCATTTT. Its translation: CASSKDRNQPQHF.

The gene calls are TRBV19 and TRBJ1-5; the D is unclear. This CDR3 spans 15 amino acids. CDR1 and CDR2 from the germline V gene are LNHDA and SQIVND (reference sequence). V was pared by 5 bases and J by 5 bases, with 16 bases between. The CDR3 sequence is CASSSLLTVHQPQHF. CDR3 nucleotides: TGTGCCAGTAGTTCGCTCCTTACGGTCCATCAGCCCCAGCATTTT.

The chain links TRBV19 to TRBJ2-7; D perhaps matches TRBD2 (5 bases). Germline-derived CDR1 and CDR2 are LNHDA and SQIVND (reference sequence). V lost 5 bases and J lost 3, with 14 bases in between. The CDR3 covers 14 residues. CDR3 nucleotides: TGTGCCAGTAGTGCTCTCTCGGGGTTCTACGAGCAGTACTTC. This encodes CASSALSGFYEQYF.

The chain couples TRBV9 to TRBJ1-2; D might be TRBD1 (5 bases). Germline CDR1 is SGDLS and CDR2 is YYNGEE. The length of the CDR3 is 16 residues. Trimming took off 4 bases at V and 2 bases at J, with 18 bases between the two ends. CDR3 sequence reads: CASSPGGGGLNYGYTF. The CDR3 DNA is TGTGCCAGCAGCCCGGGCGGGGGAGGGCTAAACTATGGCTACACCTTC.

This sequence joins TRBV6-1 and TRBJ2-7; maybe TRBD2 (7 bases). The CDR3 is 15 amino acids. V was trimmed by 1 base and J by 2 bases, leaving 12 bases between them. Germline CDR1 reads MNHNS; CDR2 reads SASEGT. CDR3 residues: CASSEGGGATYEQYF. The CDR3 coding sequence is TGTGCCAGCAGTGAAGGAGGGGGGGCTACCTACGAGCAGTACTTC.

The chain joins TRBV11-3 to TRBJ1-2; D gene ambiguous. Germline CDR1 is SGHNT and CDR2 is YENEEA. The CDR3 has 16 amino acids. Trimming took 4 bases from V and 1 from J, leaving 16 bases between them. DNA of the CDR3: TGTGCCAGCAGCTGGACGAGGGCCTCTTATAACTATGGCTACACCTTC. As protein: CASSWTRASYNYGYTF.

The rearrangement joins TRBV6-2 or TRBV6-3 to TRBJ2-6; the D is unclear. CDR3 size: 17 residues. The V and J ends lost 5 bases and 0 bases respectively, with 14 bases between them. The germline V gene encodes CDR1 MNHEY and CDR2 SVGEGT. The chain's CDR3 is CASSDATSSSGANVLTF. The CDR3 DNA reads TGTGCCAGCAGTGACGCTACTTCTAGCTCTGGGGCCAACGTCCTGACTTTC.

This chain connects TRBV28 to TRBJ1-2; 7 bases agree with TRBD1. Germline V CDR1 and CDR2: MDHEN, SYDVKM. The trim removed 5 bases at V and 4 bases at J, leaving 13 bases unmatched. The CDR3 length is 16 residues. The CDR3 region is CASSPPPGQIFYGYTF. In DNA, the CDR3 is TGTGCCAGCAGTCCACCCCCGGGACAGATATTCTATGGCTACACCTTC.

The V and J genes are TRBV5-1 and TRBJ2-1; 9 bases match TRBD1. The germline V gene has CDR1 SGHRS and CDR2 YFSETQ. Unmatched junction bases numbered 9, after V lost 3 bases and J lost 8 bases. The CDR3 spans 15 residues. Here the CDR3 reads CASSSGTGTVDEQFF. DNA of the CDR3: TGCGCCAGCAGCTCCGGGACAGGGACGGTGGATGAGCAGTTCTTC.

This chain connects TRBV10-2 to TRBJ1-1, with D unclear. CDR3 size: 13 residues. Between the trimmed V and J ends, which lost 3 bases and 6 bases, there was a span of 11 bases. Looked up from germline, CDR1 is WSHSY and CDR2 is SAAADI. The CDR3 spells CASSDSGRPEAFF. For the CDR3, the DNA is TGCGCCAGCAGTGATTCGGGGAGACCTGAAGCTTTCTTT.

V is TRBV6-2 or TRBV6-3 and J is TRBJ2-4, with D maybe TRBD2 (5 bases). Germline V gene sequence: CDR1 MNHEY, CDR2 SVGEGT. The CDR3 has 14 amino acids. V lost 0 bases and J 6 bases, leaving 9 bases between the germline ends. The CDR3 nucleotides read TGTGCCAGCAGTTACTCGAGTGAGGGAAACATTCAGTACTTC. Translation: CASSYSSEGNIQYF.

Regarding this clone: Other DNA sequences of this sample code for an identical CDR3. CDR3 loop: CASSQGAGSNQPQHF. CDR3 DNA sequence: TGTGCCAGCAGCCAAGGGGCAGGTAGCAATCAGCCCCAGCATTTT. V and J are TRBV4-2 and TRBJ1-5; unclear D gene. V gave up 1 base and J gave up 0 bases, with 7 bases separating them. Looked up from germline, CDR1 is LGHNA and CDR2 is YNFKEQ. The CDR3 loop spans 15 amino acids.

The chain joins TRBV7-2 to TRBJ2-3; 7 bases map to TRBD1. Germline V gene sequence: CDR1 SGHTA, CDR2 FQGNSA. CDR3 length: 16 amino acids. The V and J ends lost 5 bases and 0 bases, in that order; junction bases with no gene match: 8. The DNA for the CDR3 is TGTGCCAGCAGCACCCTAGGACAGGTCAGCACAGATACGCAGTATTTT. Its translation is CASSTLGQVSTDTQYF.

The sample holds a few counts of this clone. CDR3 sequence reads: CASSLGVQVRGSGYTF. CDR3 nucleotides: TGTGCCAGCAGCTTAGGGGTACAGGTCAGGGGGAGTGGCTACACCTTC. The J gene is TRBJ1-2, the V gene TRBV7-2; 7 bases match TRBD1. Germline V gene sequence: CDR1 SGHTA, CDR2 FQGNSA. This CDR3 is 16 amino acids long. J gave up 7 bases and V 1 base, and 12 bases lay outside the gene matches.

The chain links TRBV13 to TRBJ2-7, with 11 bases matching TRBD1. J lost 6 bases, V lost 7 bases, and 8 bases had no gene match. Germline V CDR1 and CDR2: PRHDT, FYEKMQ (reference sequence). There are 14 residues in the CDR3. This chain's CDR3 is CASTGQGAPREQYF. DNA for the CDR3: TGTGCCAGCACCGGACAGGGGGCGCCGCGCGAGCAGTACTTC.